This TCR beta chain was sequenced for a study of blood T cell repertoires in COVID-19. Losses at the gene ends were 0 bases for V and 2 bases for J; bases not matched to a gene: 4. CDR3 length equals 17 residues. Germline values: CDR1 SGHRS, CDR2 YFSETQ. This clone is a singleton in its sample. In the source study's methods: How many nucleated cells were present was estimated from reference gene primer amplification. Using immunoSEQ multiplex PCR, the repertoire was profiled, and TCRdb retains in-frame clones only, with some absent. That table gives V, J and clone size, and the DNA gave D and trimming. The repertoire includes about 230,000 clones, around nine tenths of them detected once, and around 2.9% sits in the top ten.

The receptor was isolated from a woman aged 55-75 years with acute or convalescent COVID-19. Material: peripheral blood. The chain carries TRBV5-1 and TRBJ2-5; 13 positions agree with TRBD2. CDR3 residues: CASSLGGTSGAQETQYF. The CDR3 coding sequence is TGCGCCAGCAGCTTGGGCGGGACTAGCGGGGCACAAGAGACCCAGTACTTC.